The 21 T cell receptor beta chains given below trace back to one sample, sequenced in a study of T cell repertoires in cytomegalovirus infection. These receptors have no known antigen. MiXCR, applied by TCRdb to the reads, yields one record per CDR3 protein. The sample lists hundreds of thousands of distinct CDR3 sequences, around a third seen once, with roughly 12% in the top ten. The sequencing used cultured CD8+ T cells from PBMCs, collected from culture after CMV antigen stimulation. The source of these receptors is a human donor in good health (CMV status not recorded). Some clones in this sample may be carry-over from other donors' samples.

This sequence joins TRBV10-3 and TRBJ2-7; 9 bases align to TRBD1. Germline assignment: CDR1 ENHRY and CDR2 SYGVKD. Trimming removed 5 bases from V and 3 bases from J; junction bases left unmatched: 2. The CDR3 spans 13 residues. The CDR3, as DNA: TGTGCCATCAGTAAGGGACAGGGCTACGAGCAGTACGTC. Amino acids: CAISKGQGYEQYV.

This clonotype was found a few times. The V and J genes are TRBV14 and TRBJ2-3; 9 bases match TRBD1. Germline CDR1 and CDR2: SGHDN and FVKESK. The CDR3 extends over 21 amino acids. J lost 2 bases, V lost 0 bases, and 18 bases had no gene match. This CDR3 is CASSQDWGTGLPLPDTDTQYF. CDR3 nucleotide sequence: TGTGCCAGCAGCCAAGATTGGGGGACAGGGCTGCCGTTGCCGGACACAGATACGCAGTATTTT. Full variable domain (remainder filled in from reference TRBV14 and TRBJ2-3): EAGVTQFPSHSVIEKGQTVTLRCDPISGHDNLYWYRRVMGKEIKFLLHFVKESKQDESGMPNNRFLAERTGGTYSTLKVQPAELEDSGVYFCASSQDWGTGLPLPDTDTQYFGPGTRLTVL.

The genes are TRBV6-8 and TRBJ1-1, with 7 bases matching TRBD1. The CDR3 consists of 14 residues. Losses at the gene ends were 5 bases for V and 6 bases for J; bases not matched to a gene: 9. CDR1 is MNHGY, CDR2 SAAAGT, per germline. The CDR3 loop is CASSPRTGTPEAFF. The DNA of the CDR3 is TGTGCCAGCAGTCCGCGGACAGGAACGCCTGAAGCTTTCTTT.

Turning to this clonotype: This could be a read error, since a much larger clone is one nucleotide away. The chain carries TRBV7-2 and TRBJ1-5; D is unresolved. Germline CDR1 and CDR2: SGHTA and FQGNSA. The CDR3 sequence is 18 residues long. The CDR3 DNA is TGTGCCAGCAGCTTAAAATCTTCCGATTTCCTGGGGAATCAGCCCCTGCATTTT. Amino acid sequence: CASSLKSSDFLGNQPLHF.

This clonotype was seen repeatedly, ten times or more. V and J are TRBV7-9 and TRBJ2-4; no reliable D call. Germline V lookup: CDR1 SEHNR, CDR2 FQNEAQ (reference sequence). The CDR3 contains 14 residues. Trimming removed 1 base from V and 0 bases from J, with 4 bases in between. CDR3: CASSLVLAKNIQYF. The CDR3 bases are TGTGCCAGCAGCTTAGTCCTAGCCAAAAACATTCAGTACTTC.

V is TRBV15 and J is TRBJ1-1; a weak D match, TRBD1 (6 bases). The CDR3 loop spans 13 amino acids. Trimming left V 4 bases short and J 3 bases short, with 9 bases between. Germline V gives CDR1 LNHNV, CDR2 YYDKDF (reference sequence). The CDR3 region is CATSNAGDTEAFF. The CDR3 DNA follows: TGTGCCACCAGCAATGCAGGGGACACTGAAGCTTTCTTT.

The chain links TRBV6-6 to TRBJ2-3; D gene uncertain. The CDR3 totals 15 residues. V was pared by 2 bases and J by 0 bases, with 9 bases between. Per the germline V gene, CDR1 is MNHNY and CDR2 is SVGAGI (reference sequence). CDR3 residues: CASSYNRVSTDTQYF. As DNA, the CDR3 is TGTGCCAGCAGTTACAATCGAGTAAGCACAGATACGCAGTATTTT.

This clonotype occurred a few times. The V gene is TRBV4-1, the J gene TRBJ2-3; D gene unclear. V gave up 3 bases and J gave up 2 bases, with 12 bases separating them. Germline values: CDR1 MGHRA, CDR2 YSYEKL. The CDR3 runs to 15 residues. The CDR3 protein is CASSQTAVFTDTQYF. DNA of the CDR3: TGCGCCAGCAGCCAGACCGCGGTTTTCACAGATACGCAGTATTTT.

This clonotype was seen a handful of times. The chain uses TRBV7-4 and TRBJ1-2, with a possible D match to TRBD1 (5 bases). This CDR3 region has 14 residues. CDR1 SGHVT and CDR2 SQSDAQ come from the germline V gene. Trimming cost V 5 bases and J 8 bases, with 18 bases left between them. The CDR3 coding sequence is TGTGCCAGCAGCCCCAGGGACCGGCTAAAGGGCTACACCTTC. This encodes CASSPRDRLKGYTF.

This chain links TRBV2 with TRBJ2-1; 11 nucleotides align to TRBD1. The ends lost 7 bases at V and 1 base at J; junction bases unmatched: 9. This CDR3 spans 17 amino acids. Germline CDR1 and CDR2: SNHLY and FYNNEI. CDR3 sequence (DNA): TGTGCCAGCACCAAACCTGGACAGGGGGCTTCCTACAATGAGCAGTTCTTC. It codes for CASTKPGQGASYNEQFF.

The chain uses TRBV27 and TRBJ2-1; 8 positions match TRBD2. Unmatched junction bases numbered 9, after V lost 1 base and J lost 7 bases. The length of the CDR3 is 16 residues. Per the germline V gene, CDR1 is MNHEY and CDR2 is SMNVEV (reference sequence). In DNA form, the CDR3 reads TGTGCCAGCAGTTTATATGCGGGGGGCCAAAGTAATGAGCAGTTCTTC. This encodes CASSLYAGGQSNEQFF.

This clonotype was observed a single time. This chain uses TRBV27 with TRBJ2-1, with D maybe TRBD2 (5 bases). Deletions cut 5 bases from V and 3 bases from J, with 11 bases between. Germline assignment: CDR1 MNHEY and CDR2 SMNVEV (reference sequence). This CDR3 spans 14 amino acids. The CDR3 protein is CASSLRAYYNEQFF. In nucleotides, the CDR3 is TGTGCCAGCAGTCTGAGGGCATACTACAATGAGCAGTTCTTC.

The chain has TRBV7-6 and TRBJ1-3; D is possibly TRBD1 (6 bases). CDR1 and CDR2 from the germline V gene are SGHVS and FNYEAQ. This CDR3 region has 16 residues. Trimming stripped 5 bases from V and 0 bases from J, with 14 bases between. The CDR3 coding sequence is TGTGCCAGCAGCAGGGGACATCCGAGCTCTGGAAACACCATATATTTT. As protein: CASSRGHPSSGNTIYF.

There are a few counts of this clonotype. The V gene is TRBV7-9, the J gene TRBJ2-1; TRBD1 aligns across 7 bases. V gave up 1 base and J gave up 6 bases; unmatched junction bases: 9. This CDR3 comprises 16 residues. Germline CDR1 and CDR2: SEHNR and FQNEAQ (reference sequence). The CDR3 sequence is CASSLEGTAWGNEQFF. CDR3 DNA: TGTGCCAGCAGCTTAGAAGGGACAGCCTGGGGCAATGAGCAGTTCTTC.

The rearrangement links TRBV4-3 to TRBJ1-5; 7 bases are a match to TRBD1. The V segment lost 3 bases and the J segment 5 bases; nucleotides outside the gene matches: 4. The CDR3 runs 14 residues. CDR1 and CDR2 from the germline V gene are LGHNA and YSLEER. The CDR3 sequence: CASSHDREDQPQHF. CDR3 DNA: TGCGCCAGCAGCCACGACAGGGAGGATCAGCCCCAGCATTTT.

The CDR3 spells CASSYPWGYEQFF. The CDR3, as DNA: TGTGCCAGCAGTTATCCGTGGGGGTATGAGCAGTTCTTC. The chain has TRBV6-2 or TRBV6-3 and TRBJ2-1; TRBD1 or TRBD2 may be the D gene (5 bases each). Deletions cut 3 bases from V and 8 bases from J, with 11 bases between. The CDR3 runs to 13 residues. Looked up from germline, CDR1 is MNHEY and CDR2 is SVGEGT.

On this clonotype: This may stem from a read error, because a much larger clone lies one nucleotide away. CDR3 DNA: TGTGCCAGCCTGGCTCACTGGGAGCTGTTTTTT. Its translation is CASLAHWELFF. The chain links TRBV7-6 to TRBJ2-2; D is ambiguous. The germline V gene encodes CDR1 SGHVS and CDR2 FNYEAQ. Trimming took 8 bases from V and 9 from J, leaving 10 bases between them. The CDR3 consists of 11 residues.

This clonotype turned up a few times. The rearrangement links TRBV10-3 to TRBJ2-2, with 8 nucleotides matching TRBD2. There are 15 residues in the CDR3. J was trimmed by 6 bases and V by 7 bases; bases with no gene match: 10. CDR1 is ENHRY and CDR2 is SYGVKD in the germline V gene. CDR3 loop: CAIKVWRGESGELFF. CDR3 nucleotides: TGTGCCATCAAAGTTTGGCGGGGGGAGTCCGGGGAGCTGTTTTTT.

This clonotype was seen more than once but under ten times. V is TRBV6-1 and J is TRBJ2-5, with 9 bases fitting TRBD2. CDR1 is MNHNS, CDR2 SASEGT, per germline. Losses at the gene ends were 9 bases for V and 7 bases for J; bases not matched to a gene: 18. The CDR3 covers 16 residues. Here the CDR3 reads CASYLRAGGPGGTQYF. The CDR3 nucleotides read TGTGCCAGTTACCTAAGAGCGGGGGGCCCGGGCGGGACCCAGTACTTC.

This clonotype was counted at least ten times. This chain uses TRBV7-6 with TRBJ1-2, with D possibly matching TRBD1 (5 bases). The CDR3 length is 17 residues. Trimming cost V 0 bases and J 6 bases, with 20 bases left between them. The germline V gene encodes CDR1 SGHVS and CDR2 FNYEAQ. The CDR3 here is CASSLADLGGGPDGYTF. CDR3 DNA sequence: TGTGCCAGCAGCTTAGCGGATTTGGGGGGTGGACCGGATGGCTACACCTTC.

This rearrangement joins TRBV5-6 to TRBJ1-1; D unclear. The CDR3 has 16 residues. Germline CDR1 and CDR2: SGHDT and YYEEEE. Trimming cost V 0 bases and J 5 bases, with 17 bases left between them. The CDR3 is CASSLEKEYRRTEAFF. The CDR3 DNA reads TGTGCCAGCAGCTTGGAAAAGGAATACCGTCGGACTGAAGCTTTCTTT.